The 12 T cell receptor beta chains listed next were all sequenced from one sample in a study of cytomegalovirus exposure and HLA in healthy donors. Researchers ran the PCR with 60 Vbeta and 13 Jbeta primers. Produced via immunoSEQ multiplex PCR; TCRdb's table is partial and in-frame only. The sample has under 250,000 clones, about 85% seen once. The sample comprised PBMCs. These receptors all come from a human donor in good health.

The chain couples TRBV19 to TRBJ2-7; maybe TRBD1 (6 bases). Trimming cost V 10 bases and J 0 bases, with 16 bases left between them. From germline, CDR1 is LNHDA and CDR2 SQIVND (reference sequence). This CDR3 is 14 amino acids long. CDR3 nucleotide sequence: TGTGCCACCTCACTCCAGGGGAGCTCCTACGAGCAGTACTTC. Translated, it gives CATSLQGSSYEQYF.

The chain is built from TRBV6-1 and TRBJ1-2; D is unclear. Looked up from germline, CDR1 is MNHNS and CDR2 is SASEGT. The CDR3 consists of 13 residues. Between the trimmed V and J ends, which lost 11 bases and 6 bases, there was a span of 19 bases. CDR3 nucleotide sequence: TGTGCCGGAGGTGTTCGGGCAGGCGATGGCTACACCTTC. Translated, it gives CAGGVRAGDGYTF.

The CDR3 DNA sequence: TGTGCCACCAGCAGCCTGGGACAGGGGGCCCCGATCGCCTACGAGCAGTACTTC. Translation gives CATSSLGQGAPIAYEQYF. The chain employs TRBV15 and TRBJ2-7, with TRBD1 matching over 12 bases. Germline loops: CDR1 LNHNV, CDR2 YYDKDF (reference sequence). The V segment lost 3 bases and the J segment 2 bases; nucleotides outside the gene matches: 11. CDR3 size: 18 residues. Based on the CDR3 plus reference TRBV15 and TRBJ2-7, the full variable domain is DAMVIQNPRYQVTQFGKPVTLSCSQTLNHNVMYWYQQKSSQAPKLLFHYYDKDFNNEADTPDNFQSRRPNTSFCFLDIRSPGLGDTAMYLCATSSLGQGAPIAYEQYFGPGTRLTVT.

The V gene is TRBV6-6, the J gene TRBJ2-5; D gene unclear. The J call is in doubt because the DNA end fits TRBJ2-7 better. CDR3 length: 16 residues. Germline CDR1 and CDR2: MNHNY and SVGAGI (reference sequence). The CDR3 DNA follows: TGTGCCAGCAGTCCCCGGTGGCTCCCTAGCTCCTACGAGCAGTACTTC. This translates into CASSPRWLPSSYEQYF.

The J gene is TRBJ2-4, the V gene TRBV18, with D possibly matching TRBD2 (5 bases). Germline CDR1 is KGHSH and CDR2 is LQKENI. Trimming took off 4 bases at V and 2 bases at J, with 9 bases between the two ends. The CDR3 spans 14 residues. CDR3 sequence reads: CASSQDFTKNIQYF. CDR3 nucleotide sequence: TGTGCCAGCTCACAGGACTTTACCAAAAACATTCAGTACTTC.

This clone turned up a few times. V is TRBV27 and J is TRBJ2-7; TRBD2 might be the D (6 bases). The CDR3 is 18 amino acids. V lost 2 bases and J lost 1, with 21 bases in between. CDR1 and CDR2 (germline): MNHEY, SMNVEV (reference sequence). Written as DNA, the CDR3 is TGTGCCAGCAGTTTAGTACTAGCCGGGACTGTTCCGTCCTACGAGCAGTACTTC. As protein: CASSLVLAGTVPSYEQYF.

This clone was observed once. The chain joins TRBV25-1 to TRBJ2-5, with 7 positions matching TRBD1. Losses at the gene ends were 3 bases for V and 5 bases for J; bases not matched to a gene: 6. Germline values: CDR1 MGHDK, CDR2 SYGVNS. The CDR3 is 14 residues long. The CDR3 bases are TGTGCCAGCAGTGAGACAGGGCTTCGGGAGACCCAGTACTTC. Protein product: CASSETGLRETQYF.

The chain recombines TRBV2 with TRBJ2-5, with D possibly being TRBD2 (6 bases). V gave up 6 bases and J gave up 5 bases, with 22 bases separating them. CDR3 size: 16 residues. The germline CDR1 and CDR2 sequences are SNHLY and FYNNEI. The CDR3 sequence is CASRGPQRVGGETQYF. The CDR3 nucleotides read TGTGCCAGCAGGGGGCCACAGCGGGTGGGCGGGGAGACCCAGTACTTC.

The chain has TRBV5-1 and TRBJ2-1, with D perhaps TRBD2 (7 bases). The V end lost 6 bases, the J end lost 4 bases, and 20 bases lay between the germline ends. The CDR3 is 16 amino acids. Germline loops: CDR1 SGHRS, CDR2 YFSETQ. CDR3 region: CASKGGAGAYYNEQFF. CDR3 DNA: TGCGCCAGCAAGGGCGGGGCGGGGGCATATTACAATGAGCAGTTCTTC.

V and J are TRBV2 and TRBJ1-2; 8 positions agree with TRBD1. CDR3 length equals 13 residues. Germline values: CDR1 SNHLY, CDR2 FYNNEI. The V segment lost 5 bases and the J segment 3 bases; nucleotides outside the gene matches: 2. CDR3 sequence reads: CASSPGGYYGYTF. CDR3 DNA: TGTGCCAGCAGTCCAGGGGGCTACTATGGCTACACCTTC.

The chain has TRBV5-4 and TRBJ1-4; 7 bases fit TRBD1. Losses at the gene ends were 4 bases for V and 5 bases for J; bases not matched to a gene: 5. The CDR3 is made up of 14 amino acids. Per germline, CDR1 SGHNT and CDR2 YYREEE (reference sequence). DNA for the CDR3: TGTGCCAGCAGCCAGGGACAGTCAAATGAAAAACTGTTTTTT. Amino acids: CASSQGQSNEKLFF.

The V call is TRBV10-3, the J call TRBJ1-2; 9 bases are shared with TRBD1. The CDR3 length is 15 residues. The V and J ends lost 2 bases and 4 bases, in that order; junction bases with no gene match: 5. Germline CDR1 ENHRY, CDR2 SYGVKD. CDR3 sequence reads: CAISEGTGFSYGYTF. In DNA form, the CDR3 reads TGTGCCATCAGTGAGGGGACAGGGTTTAGCTATGGCTACACCTTC.